This T cell receptor beta chain appears in the sequencing data of a study of OX40 agonist ivuxolimab in advanced cancers. V lost 4 bases to trimming and J lost 7 bases, with 11 bases between them. This CDR3 region has 13 residues. Looked up from germline, CDR1 is SGHNT and CDR2 is YENEEA. The protocol was immunoSEQ multiplex PCR, while the TCRdb copy is restricted to in-frame clones and leaves out a portion. This sample has around 71,000 clones; 85% to 90% occur once, and the top ten carry 1.1%. The V gene is TRBV11-3, the J gene TRBJ2-1; D not certain. Specimen: CD4+ or CD8+ T cells sorted from blood, collected in a trial of the OX40 agonist ivuxolimab. This sequence originates from an adult with an advanced solid tumor such as melanoma, head and neck, liver or kidney cancer. The CDR3: CASSSYLVNEQFF. The CDR3 nucleotides are TGTGCCAGCAGCTCCTATCTGGTGAATGAGCAGTTCTTC. Full variable domain (missing parts from reference TRBV11-3 and TRBJ2-1): EAGVVQSPRYKIIEKKQPVAFWCNPISGHNTLYWYLQNLGQGPELLIRYENEEAVDDSQLPKDRFSAERLKGVDSTLKIQPAELGDSAVYLCASSSYLVNEQFFGPGTRLTVL.